This is a list of T cell receptor beta chains from one sample in a study of T cells after yellow fever vaccination. TCRdb re-analysed the 5' RACE reads in MiXCR, keeping a single row per CDR3 protein. The table records more than 350,000 distinct CDR3 sequences, 11% of them present only once. The sample consisted of PBMCs, taken on the day of the first yellow fever vaccination. These receptor sequences come from a man younger than 30 who received the YFV17D yellow fever vaccine. The CDR3 runs from the conserved cysteine through the conserved F or W. Fields, in order: D gene, V gene, clone size, J gene, CDR3 length, CDR3 protein, CDR3 DNA. The D gene is left open where the match is weak. Size values are once, few and many counts, or a class for expanded clones, and some rows have none.

D: .; V: TRBV12-3/TRBV12-4; size: many; J: TRBJ2-3; length: 14; CDR3: CASSLGPSTDTQYF; DNA: TGTGCCAGCAGTTTGGGTCCGAGCACAGATACGCAGTATTTT
D: TRBD1; V: TRBV4-1; size: .; J: TRBJ1-1; length: 15; CDR3: CASSNKQGVNTEAFF; DNA: TGCGCCAGCAGCAATAAACAGGGGGTGAACACTGAAGCTTTCTTT
D: TRBD1; V: TRBV5-4; size: few; J: TRBJ2-1; length: 13; CDR3: CASSYRTGDEQFF; DNA: TGTGCCAGCAGTTACAGGACAGGGGACGAGCAGTTCTTC
D: .; V: TRBV12-3/TRBV12-4; size: .; J: TRBJ2-2; length: 15; CDR3: CASSTTDSGAGELFF; DNA: TGTGCCAGCAGCACTACGGACAGCGGGGCCGGGGAGCTGTTTTTT
D: TRBD2; V: TRBV20-1; size: once; J: TRBJ2-3; length: 13; CDR3: CSALTSGTDTQYF; DNA: TGCAGTGCGCTGACTAGCGGCACAGATACGCAGTATTTT
D: TRBD2; V: TRBV6-2/TRBV6-3; size: few; J: TRBJ2-2; length: 15; CDR3: CAIGGGLPNTGELFF; DNA: TGTGCCATCGGCGGGGGGTTACCAAACACCGGGGAGCTGTTTTTT
D: .; V: TRBV6-5; size: .; J: TRBJ2-3; length: 16; CDR3: CASSYRTRGPTDTQYF; DNA: TGTGCCAGCAGTTACCGGACGCGCGGACCTACAGATACGCAGTATTTT
D: TRBD1; V: TRBV6-5; size: .; J: TRBJ2-1; length: 15; CDR3: CASSYGDRLVNEQFF; DNA: TGTGCCAGCAGTTACGGGGACAGGTTGGTCAATGAGCAGTTCTTC
D: .; V: TRBV6-5; size: few; J: TRBJ2-2; length: 14; CDR3: CASSFSAAVGELFF; DNA: TGTGCCAGCAGTTTCTCAGCGGCGGTCGGGGAGCTGTTTTTT
D: .; V: TRBV14; size: few; J: TRBJ1-4; length: 13; CDR3: CASRRRGDEKLFF; DNA: TGTGCCAGCCGTCGGAGGGGCGATGAAAAACTGTTTTTT
D: .; V: TRBV20-1; size: few; J: TRBJ2-1; length: 16; CDR3: CSATIRSGPSYNEQFF; DNA: TGCAGTGCTACCATACGTAGCGGTCCCTCCTACAATGAGCAGTTCTTC
D: .; V: TRBV20-1; size: .; J: TRBJ2-3; length: 13; CDR3: CSARDASTDTQYF; DNA: TGCAGTGCCAGAGACGCTAGCACAGATACGCAGTATTTT
D: TRBD1; V: TRBV6-1; size: .; J: TRBJ1-5; length: 16; CDR3: CASSRGTGLDVLAQHF; DNA: TGTGCCAGCAGTCGGGGGACAGGGCTTGATGTTTTGGCCCAGCATTTT
D: .; V: TRBV5-1; size: few; J: TRBJ2-7; length: 14; CDR3: CASRAQTLLNEQYF; DNA: TGCGCCAGCAGAGCCCAGACGTTATTGAACGAGCAGTACTTC
D: TRBD1; V: TRBV5-4; size: few; J: TRBJ2-5; length: 16; CDR3: CASSPGAGQGMETQYF; DNA: TGTGCCAGCAGCCCCGGGGCAGGACAGGGGATGGAGACCCAGTACTTC
D: .; V: TRBV4-2; size: few; J: TRBJ1-2; length: 14; CDR3: CASSQDMKGYGYTF; DNA: TGTGCCAGCAGCCAAGACATGAAGGGGTATGGCTACACCTTC
D: .; V: TRBV2; size: .; J: TRBJ2-7; length: 13; CDR3: CASSAGLTYEQYF; DNA: TGTGCCAGCAGTGCCGGGTTGACCTACGAGCAGTACTTC
D: .; V: TRBV7-9; size: few; J: TRBJ2-1; length: 13; CDR3: CASSMTVYNEQFF; DNA: TGTGCCAGCAGCATGACAGTCTACAATGAGCAGTTCTTC
D: .; V: TRBV6-2/TRBV6-3; size: few; J: TRBJ2-7; length: 14; CDR3: CASSPGSLSDEQYF; DNA: TGTGCCAGCAGTCCCGGCAGCCTTAGCGACGAGCAGTACTTC
D: TRBD2; V: TRBV4-3; size: few; J: TRBJ2-3; length: 20; CDR3: CASSQDRQRRLAGGTDTQYF; DNA: TGCGCCAGCAGCCAAGATCGGCAACGTCGACTAGCGGGGGGAACAGATACGCAGTATTTT
D: .; V: TRBV5-1; size: many; J: TRBJ2-3; length: 12; CDR3: CASSLDLDTQYF; DNA: TGCGCCAGCAGCTTGGATCTTGATACGCAGTATTTT
D: TRBD1; V: TRBV13; size: few; J: TRBJ1-2; length: 15; CDR3: CASSLGTGGSYGYTF; DNA: TGTGCCAGCAGCTTAGGGACAGGGGGTAGCTATGGCTACACCTTC
D: .; V: TRBV9; size: few; J: TRBJ2-5; length: 13; CDR3: CASSVAVGETQYF; DNA: TGTGCCAGCAGCGTAGCTGTGGGAGAGACCCAGTACTTC
D: TRBD2; V: TRBV7-9; size: many; J: TRBJ2-1; length: 15; CDR3: CASTSPGTSFYEQFF; DNA: TGTGCCAGCACCTCACCCGGGACTAGCTTTTATGAGCAGTTCTTC
D: TRBD1; V: TRBV7-2; size: many; J: TRBJ2-4; length: 13; CDR3: CASNPTGGDIQYF; DNA: TGTGCCAGCAACCCGACAGGGGGAGACATTCAGTACTTC
D: TRBD1; V: TRBV11-3; size: .; J: TRBJ2-1; length: 15; CDR3: CASSAGQGFYNEQFF; DNA: TGTGCCAGCAGCGCTGGACAGGGATTCTACAATGAGCAGTTCTTC
D: .; V: TRBV6-2/TRBV6-3; size: .; J: TRBJ1-2; length: 11; CDR3: CARKRDYGYTF; DNA: TGTGCCAGGAAACGTGACTATGGCTACACCTTC
D: .; V: TRBV7-3; size: few; J: TRBJ2-3; length: 14; CDR3: CASSLGAVEGTQYF; DNA: TGTGCCAGCAGCTTAGGGGCAGTGGAAGGTACGCAGTATTTT
D: TRBD1; V: TRBV6-1; size: few; J: TRBJ1-1; length: 17; CDR3: CASSEGGTGGSEGEAFF; DNA: TGTGCCAGCAGTGAAGGGGGGACAGGGGGCAGCGAGGGTGAAGCTTTCTTT
D: TRBD1; V: TRBV15; size: .; J: TRBJ1-5; length: 17; CDR3: CATSRGDRVIRDQPQHF; DNA: TGTGCCACCAGCAGAGGGGACAGGGTGATAAGGGATCAGCCCCAGCATTTT
D: TRBD1; V: TRBV20-1; size: .; J: TRBJ2-1; length: 15; CDR3: CSARADRGFYNEQFF; DNA: TGCAGTGCTAGAGCGGACAGGGGCTTCTACAATGAGCAGTTCTTC
D: TRBD1; V: TRBV12-3/TRBV12-4; size: .; J: TRBJ1-5; length: 15; CDR3: CASSQQQGGAQPQHF; DNA: TGTGCCAGCAGCCAACAACAGGGGGGGGCTCAGCCCCAGCATTTT
D: TRBD2; V: TRBV5-1; size: .; J: TRBJ2-3; length: 16; CDR3: CASSLAPAGGSNTQYF; DNA: TGCGCCAGCAGCTTGGCGCCAGCGGGGGGGTCAAATACGCAGTATTTT
D: .; V: TRBV7-2; size: few; J: TRBJ2-5; length: 12; CDR3: CASSLAEETQYF; DNA: TGTGCCAGCAGCTTAGCTGAAGAGACCCAGTACTTC
D: .; V: TRBV4-1; size: .; J: TRBJ2-1; length: 15; CDR3: CASSQDRILTMKQFF; DNA: TGCGCCAGCAGCCAAGACAGGATACTTACAATGAAGCAGTTCTTC
D: .; V: TRBV18; size: .; J: TRBJ2-5; length: 13; CDR3: CASSSRDTETQYF; DNA: TGTGCCAGCTCATCCCGGGACACGGAGACCCAGTACTTC
D: TRBD2; V: TRBV10-2; size: .; J: TRBJ2-5; length: 15; CDR3: CASASLAGGQETQYF; DNA: TGCGCCAGCGCGTCCCTAGCGGGGGGACAAGAGACCCAGTACTTC
D: .; V: TRBV29-1; size: few; J: TRBJ1-1; length: 16; CDR3: CSVRRGSLLQNTEAFF; DNA: TGCAGCGTTAGAAGGGGCTCTCTCTTACAGAACACTGAAGCTTTCTTT
D: TRBD1; V: TRBV10-3; size: few; J: TRBJ1-6; length: 14; CDR3: CATEKTGEGSPLHF; DNA: TGTGCCACTGAGAAGACAGGGGAAGGTTCACCCCTCCACTTT
D: .; V: TRBV20-1; size: .; J: TRBJ2-1; length: 16; CDR3: CSARDGSGPSYNEQFF; DNA: TGCAGTGCTAGAGATGGGAGCGGGCCATCGTACAATGAGCAGTTCTTC
D: TRBD1; V: TRBV6-1; size: few; J: TRBJ2-4; length: 14; CDR3: CASTSGQGLNIQYF; DNA: TGTGCCAGCACCTCGGGACAGGGGTTAAACATTCAGTACTTC
D: TRBD2; V: TRBV9; size: few; J: TRBJ2-5; length: 17; CDR3: CASSGTSGGSLQETQYF; DNA: TGTGCCAGCAGCGGGACTAGCGGGGGGAGCCTCCAAGAGACCCAGTACTTC
D: .; V: TRBV7-2; size: .; J: TRBJ2-5; length: 13; CDR3: CASSQGPVETQYF; DNA: TGTGCCAGCAGCCAGGGACCGGTAGAGACCCAGTACTTC
D: TRBD2; V: TRBV9; size: .; J: TRBJ2-7; length: 13; CDR3: CASSVVAGGEQYF; DNA: TGTGCCAGCAGCGTAGTAGCGGGGGGCGAGCAGTACTTC
D: .; V: TRBV7-6; size: .; J: TRBJ1-2; length: 14; CDR3: CASSIATLGHGYTF; DNA: TGTGCCAGCAGCATCGCTACCTTGGGACACGGCTACACCTTC